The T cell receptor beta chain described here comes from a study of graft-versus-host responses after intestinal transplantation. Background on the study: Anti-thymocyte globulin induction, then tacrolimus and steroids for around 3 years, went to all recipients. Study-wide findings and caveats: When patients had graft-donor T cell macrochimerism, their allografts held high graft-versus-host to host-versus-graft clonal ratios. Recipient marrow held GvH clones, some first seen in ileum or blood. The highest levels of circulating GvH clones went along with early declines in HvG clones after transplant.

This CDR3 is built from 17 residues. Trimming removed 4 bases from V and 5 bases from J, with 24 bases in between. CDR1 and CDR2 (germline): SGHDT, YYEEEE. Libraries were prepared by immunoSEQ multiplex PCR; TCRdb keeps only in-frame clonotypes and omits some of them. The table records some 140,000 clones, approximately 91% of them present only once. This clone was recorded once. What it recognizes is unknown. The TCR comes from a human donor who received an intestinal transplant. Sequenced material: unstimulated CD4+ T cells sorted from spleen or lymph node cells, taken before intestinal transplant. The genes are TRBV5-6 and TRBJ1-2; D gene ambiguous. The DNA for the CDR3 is TGTGCCAGCAGCCCCCCCGGAGACTGGCCCTCTTTTTATGGCTACACCTTC. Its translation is CASSPPGDWPSFYGYTF.